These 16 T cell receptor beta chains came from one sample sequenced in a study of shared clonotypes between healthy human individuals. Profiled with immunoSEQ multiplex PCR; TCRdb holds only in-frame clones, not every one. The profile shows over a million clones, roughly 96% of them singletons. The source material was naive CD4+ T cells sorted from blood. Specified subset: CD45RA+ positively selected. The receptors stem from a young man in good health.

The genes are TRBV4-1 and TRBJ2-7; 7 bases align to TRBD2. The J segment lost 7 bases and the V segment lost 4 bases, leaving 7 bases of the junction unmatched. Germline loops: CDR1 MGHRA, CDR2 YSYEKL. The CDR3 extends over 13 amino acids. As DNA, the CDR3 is TGCGCCAGCAGCCTGATCATGGGGGGGGAGCAGTACTTC. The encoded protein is CASSLIMGGEQYF.

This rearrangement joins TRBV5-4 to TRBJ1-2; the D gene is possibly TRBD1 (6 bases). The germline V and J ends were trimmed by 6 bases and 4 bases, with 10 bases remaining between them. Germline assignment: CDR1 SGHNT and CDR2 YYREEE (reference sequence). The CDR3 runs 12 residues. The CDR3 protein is CASTTGIYGYTF. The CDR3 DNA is TGTGCCAGCACCACAGGGATCTATGGCTACACCTTC.

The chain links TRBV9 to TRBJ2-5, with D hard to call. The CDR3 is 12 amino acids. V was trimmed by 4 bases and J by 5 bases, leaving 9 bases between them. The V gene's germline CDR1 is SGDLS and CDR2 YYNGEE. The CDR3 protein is CASSINGETQYF. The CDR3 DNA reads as TGTGCCAGCAGCATAAATGGGGAGACCCAGTACTTC.

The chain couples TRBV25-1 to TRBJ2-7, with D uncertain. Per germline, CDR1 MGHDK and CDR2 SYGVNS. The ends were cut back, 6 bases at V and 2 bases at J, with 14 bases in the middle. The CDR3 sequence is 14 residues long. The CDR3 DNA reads TGTGCCAGCAGCCCCCTTTTCCTTGCCTACGAGCAGTACTTC. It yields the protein CASSPLFLAYEQYF.

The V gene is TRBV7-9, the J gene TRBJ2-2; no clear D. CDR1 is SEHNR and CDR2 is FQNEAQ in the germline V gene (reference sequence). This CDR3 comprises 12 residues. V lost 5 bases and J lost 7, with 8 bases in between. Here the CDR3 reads CASSPRRGELFF. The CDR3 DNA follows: TGTGCCAGCAGCCCCAGACGCGGGGAGCTGTTTTTT.

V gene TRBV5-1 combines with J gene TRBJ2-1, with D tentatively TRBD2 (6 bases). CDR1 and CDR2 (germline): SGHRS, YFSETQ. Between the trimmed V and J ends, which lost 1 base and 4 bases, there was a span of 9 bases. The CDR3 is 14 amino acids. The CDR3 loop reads CASSLRRGYNEQFF. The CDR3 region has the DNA TGCGCCAGCAGCTTGCGGCGGGGATACAATGAGCAGTTCTTC.

The CDR3 here is CASSPGGAKNIQYF. DNA for the CDR3: TGTGCCAGCAGCCCCGGGGGGGCCAAAAACATTCAGTACTTC. The chain has TRBV6-5 and TRBJ2-4, with 7 positions matching TRBD2. The CDR3 extends over 14 amino acids. V shed 6 bases and J 1 base; nucleotides not matched to a gene: 3. Germline lookup yields CDR1 MNHEY and CDR2 SVGAGI.

The CDR3 spells CASSQEENTGELFF. Here the CDR3 DNA reads TGTGCCAGCAGCCAGGAGGAGAACACCGGGGAGCTGTTTTTT. The V call is TRBV4-2, the J call TRBJ2-2; D possibly corresponds to TRBD2 (5 bases). In germline, CDR1 is LGHNA, CDR2 YNFKEQ. Trimming shortened V by 3 bases and J by 1 base, and 6 bases separated the two germline ends. This CDR3 has 14 amino acids.

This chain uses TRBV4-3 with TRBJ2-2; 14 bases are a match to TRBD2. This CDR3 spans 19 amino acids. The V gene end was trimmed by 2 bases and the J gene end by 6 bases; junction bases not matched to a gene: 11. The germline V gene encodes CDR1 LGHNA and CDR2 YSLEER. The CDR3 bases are TGCGCCAGCAGCCAAACCGGGACTAGCGGGAGTCTTATATCCGGGGAGCTGTTTTTT. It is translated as CASSQTGTSGSLISGELFF.

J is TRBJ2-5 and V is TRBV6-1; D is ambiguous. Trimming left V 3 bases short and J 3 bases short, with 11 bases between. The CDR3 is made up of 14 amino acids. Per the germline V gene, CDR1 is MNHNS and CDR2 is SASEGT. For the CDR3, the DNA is TGTGCCAGCAGTGATTTTGGCAGTGAAGAGACCCAGTACTTC. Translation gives CASSDFGSEETQYF.

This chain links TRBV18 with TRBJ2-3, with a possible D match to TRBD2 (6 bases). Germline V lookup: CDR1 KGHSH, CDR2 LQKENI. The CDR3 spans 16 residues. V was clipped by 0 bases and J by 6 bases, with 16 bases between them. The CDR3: CASSPPRVAASDTQYF. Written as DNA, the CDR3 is TGTGCCAGCTCACCACCTAGGGTAGCGGCTTCGGATACGCAGTATTTT.

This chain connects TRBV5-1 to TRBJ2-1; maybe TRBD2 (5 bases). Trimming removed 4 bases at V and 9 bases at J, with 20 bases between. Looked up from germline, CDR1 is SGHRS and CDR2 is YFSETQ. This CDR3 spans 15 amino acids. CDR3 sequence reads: CASSNGLLDSGEQFF. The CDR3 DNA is TGCGCCAGCAGCAACGGACTGCTAGATAGTGGTGAGCAGTTCTTC.

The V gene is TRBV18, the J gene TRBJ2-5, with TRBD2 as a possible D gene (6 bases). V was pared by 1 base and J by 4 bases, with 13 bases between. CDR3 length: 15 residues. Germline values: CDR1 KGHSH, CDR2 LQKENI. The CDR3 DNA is TGTGCCAGCTCACCACTGTCCCCGGGGGTAGAGACCCAGTACTTC. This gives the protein CASSPLSPGVETQYF.

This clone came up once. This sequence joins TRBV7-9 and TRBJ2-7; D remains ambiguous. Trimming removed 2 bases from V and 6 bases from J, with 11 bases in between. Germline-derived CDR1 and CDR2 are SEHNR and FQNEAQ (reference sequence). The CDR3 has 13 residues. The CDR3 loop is CASSLKVPGEQYF. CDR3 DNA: TGTGCCAGCAGCTTAAAAGTTCCGGGCGAGCAGTACTTC.

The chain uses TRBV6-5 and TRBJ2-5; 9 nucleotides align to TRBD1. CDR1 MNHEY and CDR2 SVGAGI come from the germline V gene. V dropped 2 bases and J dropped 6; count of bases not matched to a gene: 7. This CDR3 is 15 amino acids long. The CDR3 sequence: CASSYPTGGGKTQYF. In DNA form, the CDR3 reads TGTGCCAGCAGTTACCCTACAGGGGGCGGGAAGACCCAGTACTTC.

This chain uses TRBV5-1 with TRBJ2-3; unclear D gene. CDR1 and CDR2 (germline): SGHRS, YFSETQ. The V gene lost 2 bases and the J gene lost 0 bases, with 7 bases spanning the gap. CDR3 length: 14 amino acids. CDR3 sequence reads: CASSFVLSTDTQYF. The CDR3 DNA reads TGCGCCAGCAGCTTTGTATTAAGCACAGATACGCAGTATTTT.